This T cell receptor (beta chain) was captured in a study of blood T cells in healthy people across ages. Trimming took off 3 bases at V and 4 bases at J, with 15 bases between the two ends. The CDR3 runs to 15 residues. The germline V gene encodes CDR1 SGHTA and CDR2 FQGNSA. A second about 7 to 12 cycle PCR used barcoded and J-beta primers. Through a template-switch adaptor with 12 random nucleotides, each cDNA molecule received a tag. TCRdb reanalysed the 5' RACE reads using MiXCR and keeps one entry per CDR3 protein. This sample has over a million distinct CDR3 sequences; 40% to 45% occur once, and the top ten carry approximately 19%. The sample holds a few counts of this clonotype. Its cognate antigen is unknown. Study-level findings and limits: Age showed a roughly linear inverse relationship with TCR beta diversity per million T cells.

The origin of this receptor is an older woman in good health. This chain uses TRBV7-2 with TRBJ1-2; D is perhaps TRBD1 (5 bases). The sequencing sample was made of blood. CDR3 protein: CASSFTGDFFYGYTF. The CDR3 region has the DNA TGTGCCAGCAGCTTTACAGGTGACTTCTTCTATGGCTACACCTTC.